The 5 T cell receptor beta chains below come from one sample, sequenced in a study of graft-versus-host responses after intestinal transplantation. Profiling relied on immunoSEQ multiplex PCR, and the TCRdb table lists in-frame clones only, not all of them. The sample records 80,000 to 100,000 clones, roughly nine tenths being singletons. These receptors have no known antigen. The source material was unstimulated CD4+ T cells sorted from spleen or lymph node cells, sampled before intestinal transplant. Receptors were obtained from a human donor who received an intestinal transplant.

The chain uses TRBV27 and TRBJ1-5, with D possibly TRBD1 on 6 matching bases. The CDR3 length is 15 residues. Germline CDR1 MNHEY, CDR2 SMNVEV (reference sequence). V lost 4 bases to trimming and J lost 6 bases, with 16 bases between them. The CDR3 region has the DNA TGTGCCAGCAGTTCCAACAGGGATCGGGCTCAGCCCCAGCATTTT. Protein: CASSSNRDRAQPQHF.

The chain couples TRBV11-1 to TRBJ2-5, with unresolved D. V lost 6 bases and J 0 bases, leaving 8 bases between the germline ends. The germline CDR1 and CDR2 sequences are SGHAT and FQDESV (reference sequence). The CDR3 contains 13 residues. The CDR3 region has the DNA TGTGCCAGCAGTCAGGCGTACCAAGAGACCCAGTACTTC. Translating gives CASSQAYQETQYF.

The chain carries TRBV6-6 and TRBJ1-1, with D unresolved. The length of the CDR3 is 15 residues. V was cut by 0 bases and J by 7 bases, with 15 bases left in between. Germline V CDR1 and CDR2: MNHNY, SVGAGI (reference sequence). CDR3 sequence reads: CASSYSWQEGDEAFF. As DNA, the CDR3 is TGTGCCAGCAGTTACTCGTGGCAGGAGGGAGATGAAGCTTTCTTT.

CDR3 in DNA: TGTGCCAGCAGCGTATCTCCTGGTGGGACTAGCTCTGGAAACACCATATATTTT. This codes for CASSVSPGGTSSGNTIYF. The gene calls are TRBV9 and TRBJ1-3, with D possibly being TRBD1 (5 bases). The V gene lost 1 base and the J gene lost 0 bases, with 17 bases spanning the gap. This CDR3 spans 18 amino acids. Germline V lookup: CDR1 SGDLS, CDR2 YYNGEE.

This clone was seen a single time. This CDR3 reads CASSQGTPGDEKLFF. CDR3 coding DNA: TGTGCCAGCAGCCAAGGGACTCCCGGGGATGAAAAACTGTTTTTT. The chain links TRBV4-2 to TRBJ1-4; no clear D gene. Germline CDR1 is LGHNA and CDR2 is YNFKEQ. This CDR3 has 15 amino acids. V lost 1 base and J 6 bases, leaving 12 bases between the germline ends.